This T cell receptor beta chain comes out of a study of T cells after yellow fever vaccination. TCRdb independently ran MiXCR on the 5' RACE reads; one entry per CDR3 protein. The table has fewer than 100,000 distinct CDR3 sequences, almost 9% seen once. V shed 1 base and J shed 4 bases, with 7 bases lying between them. The germline gives CDR1 SGHVS, CDR2 FQNEAQ. The CDR3 totals 13 residues. The specimen comprised CD8+ T cells not binding an NS4B(214-222) dextramer, sorted from PBMCs, sampled less than 16 days after the first yellow fever vaccination. This TCR was sampled from a man aged 18 to 30 who received the YFV17D yellow fever vaccine. The genes are TRBV7-8 and TRBJ1-2; D remains unclear. CDR3 sequence (DNA): TGTGCCAGCAGCTTAGAAGCAGGCTATGGCTACACCTTC. This codes for CASSLEAGYGYTF.